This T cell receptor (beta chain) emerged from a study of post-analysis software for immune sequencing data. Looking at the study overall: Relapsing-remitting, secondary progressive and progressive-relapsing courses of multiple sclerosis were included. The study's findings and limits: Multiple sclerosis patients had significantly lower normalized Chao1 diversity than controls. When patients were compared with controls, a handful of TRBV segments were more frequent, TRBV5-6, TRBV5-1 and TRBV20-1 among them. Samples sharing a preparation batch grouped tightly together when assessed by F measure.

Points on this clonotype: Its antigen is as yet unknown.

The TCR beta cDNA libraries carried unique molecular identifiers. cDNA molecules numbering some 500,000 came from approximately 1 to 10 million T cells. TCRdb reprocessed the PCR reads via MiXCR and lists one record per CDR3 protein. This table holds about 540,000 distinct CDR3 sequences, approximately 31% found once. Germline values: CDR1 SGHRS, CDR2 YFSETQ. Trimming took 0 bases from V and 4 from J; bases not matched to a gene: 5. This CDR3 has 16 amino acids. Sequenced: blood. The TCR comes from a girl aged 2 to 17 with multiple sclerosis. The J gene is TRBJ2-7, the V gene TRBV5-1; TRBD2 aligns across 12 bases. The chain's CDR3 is CASSLGASGGAYEQYF. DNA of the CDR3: TGCGCCAGCAGCTTGGGCGCTAGCGGGGGGGCTTACGAGCAGTACTTC.